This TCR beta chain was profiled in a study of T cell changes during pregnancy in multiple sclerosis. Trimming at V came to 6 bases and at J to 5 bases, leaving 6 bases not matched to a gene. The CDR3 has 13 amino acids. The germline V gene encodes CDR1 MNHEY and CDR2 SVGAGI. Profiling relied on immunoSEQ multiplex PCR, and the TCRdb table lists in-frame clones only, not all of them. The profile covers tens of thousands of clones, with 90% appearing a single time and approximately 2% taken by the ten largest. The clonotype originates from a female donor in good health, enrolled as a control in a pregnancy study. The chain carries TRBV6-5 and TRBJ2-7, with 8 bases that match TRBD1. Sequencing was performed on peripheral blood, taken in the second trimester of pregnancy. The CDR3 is CASRRRGQDEQYF. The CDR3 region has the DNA TGTGCCAGCAGACGCAGGGGGCAGGACGAGCAGTACTTC.